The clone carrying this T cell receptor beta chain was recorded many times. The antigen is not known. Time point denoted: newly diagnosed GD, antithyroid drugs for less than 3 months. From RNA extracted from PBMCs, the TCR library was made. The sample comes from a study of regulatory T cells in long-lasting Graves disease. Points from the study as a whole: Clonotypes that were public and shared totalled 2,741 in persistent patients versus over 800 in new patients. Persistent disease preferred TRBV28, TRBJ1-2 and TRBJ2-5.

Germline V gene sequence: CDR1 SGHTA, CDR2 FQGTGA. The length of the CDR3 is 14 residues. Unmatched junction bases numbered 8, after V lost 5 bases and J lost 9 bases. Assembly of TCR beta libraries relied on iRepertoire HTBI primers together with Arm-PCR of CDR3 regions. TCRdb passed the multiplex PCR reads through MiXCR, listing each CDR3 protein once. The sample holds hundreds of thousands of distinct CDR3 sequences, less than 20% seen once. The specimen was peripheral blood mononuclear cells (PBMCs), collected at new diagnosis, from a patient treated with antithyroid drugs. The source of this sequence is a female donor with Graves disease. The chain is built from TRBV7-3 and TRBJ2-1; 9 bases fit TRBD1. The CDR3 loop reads CASSPGTGLAEQFF. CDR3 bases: TGTGCCAGCAGCCCTGGGACAGGGCTGGCTGAGCAGTTCTTC.